This entry features one T cell receptor beta chain sequence. This specimen comes from a study of Ad26.COV2.S vaccination and SARS-CoV-2 variants. Documented treatment: around 19 received Ad26.COV2.S at low or high dose, single or two shots; roughly five received placebo; per-sample allocation not given. Sampling occurred on day 63 after the first vaccine or placebo injection. Germline CDR1 reads MNHEY; CDR2 reads SVGAGI. Trimming took off 5 bases at V and 1 base at J, with 5 bases between the two ends. This CDR3 spans 12 amino acids. The table came from immunoSEQ multiplex PCR; TCRdb's copy has only in-frame clones and leaves some out. The top ten hold over 2% of the sample, which has some 500,000 clones, about 91% seen once.

The TCR was taken from a person aged 18 to 59 who received the Ad26.COV2.S COVID-19 vaccine or a placebo. The V gene is TRBV6-5, the J gene TRBJ1-1, with D possibly TRBD1 on 5 matching bases. The sequenced sample was peripheral blood, obtained in a trial of Ad26.COV2.S vaccine versus placebo. CDR3 sequence reads: CASSRGNTEAFF. CDR3 bases: TGTGCCAGCAGTAGGGGGAACACTGAAGCTTTCTTT.